The next 20 T cell receptor beta chains were all read from a single sample in a study of cytomegalovirus exposure and HLA in healthy donors. Method: immunoSEQ multiplex PCR; TCRdb's copy keeps in-frame clones and lacks some. This sample has fewer than 300,000 clones; approximately 87% occur once, and the top ten carry over 0.85%. Sample: PBMCs. These receptors came from a woman aged 18-29 years in good health and CMV-seronegative.

V and J are TRBV2 and TRBJ2-5, with D possibly being TRBD2 (5 bases). Trimming left V 4 bases short and J 5 bases short, with 17 bases between. Looked up from germline, CDR1 is SNHLY and CDR2 is FYNNEI. The CDR3 is made up of 15 amino acids. The CDR3 is CASSAGVQKGETQYF. CDR3 nucleotides: TGTGCCAGCAGTGCCGGGGTCCAGAAAGGGGAGACCCAGTACTTC.

This clone was detected only a few times. The chain employs TRBV18 and TRBJ2-1; 8 bases are a match to TRBD2. Germline CDR1 reads KGHSH; CDR2 reads LQKENI. V lost 2 bases, J lost 7 bases, and 4 bases stayed unmatched. The CDR3 sequence is 14 residues long. The CDR3 reads CASSPTGGGNEQFF. The CDR3 region has the DNA TGTGCCAGCTCACCAACGGGAGGGGGTAATGAGCAGTTCTTC.

This clone was detected a few times. V and J are TRBV21-1 and TRBJ1-4; the tabulated D call, TRBD1, remains unverified against the DNA. TRBV21-1 is designated a pseudogene. This CDR3 region has 14 residues. CDR3 DNA: TGTGCCAGCAACGTACAGGGGATCCATGAAAAACTGTTTTTT. Protein sequence: CASNVQGIHEKLFF.

The V and J genes are TRBV5-1 and TRBJ2-2; 12 bases map to TRBD2. Losses at the gene ends were 3 bases for V and 4 bases for J; bases not matched to a gene: 1. Germline loops: CDR1 SGHRS, CDR2 YFSETQ. The CDR3 runs to 15 residues. CDR3 in DNA: TGCGCCAGCAGCTCGACTAGCGGGGGCACCGGGGAGCTGTTTTTT. Encoded protein: CASSSTSGGTGELFF. The full variable domain, in which reference TRBV5-1 and TRBJ2-2 provide the parts outside the CDR3, is KAGVTQTPRYLIKTRGQQVTLSCSPISGHRSVSWYQQTPGQGLQFLFEYFSETQRNKGNFPGRFSGRQFSNSRSEMNVSTLELGDSALYLCASSSTSGGTGELFFGEGSRLTVL.

This clone was recorded a few times. This chain joins TRBV4-1 and TRBJ2-7; 9 bases match TRBD1. The V gene's germline CDR1 is MGHRA and CDR2 YSYEKL. V was clipped by 1 base and J by 3 bases; unmatched bases: 4. The CDR3 is 15 amino acids. CDR3 DNA sequence: TGCGCCAGCAGCCAAGCCGGACAGGGGAGCTACGAGCAGTACTTC. Protein: CASSQAGQGSYEQYF.

The gene calls are TRBV7-9 and TRBJ1-2; 7 nucleotides match TRBD1. The CDR3 spans 17 residues. Losses at the gene ends were 2 bases for V and 6 bases for J; bases not matched to a gene: 15. In germline, CDR1 is SEHNR, CDR2 FQNEAQ (reference sequence). DNA of the CDR3: TGTGCCAGCAGCTTACTTTTTGGCCAGGGGGTTGGGAATGGCTACACCTTC. Amino acid sequence: CASSLLFGQGVGNGYTF. Combining the CDR3 with reference TRBV7-9 and TRBJ1-2 gives the whole variable domain DTGVSQNPRHKITKRGQNVTFRCDPISEHNRLYWYRQTLGQGPEFLTYFQNEAQLEKSRLLSDRFSAERPKGSFSTLEIQRTEQGDSAMYLCASSLLFGQGVGNGYTFGSGTRLTVV.

This clone was detected only once. The gene calls are TRBV28 and TRBJ1-6; 11 bases agree with TRBD1. The CDR3 covers 18 residues. V lost 3 bases to trimming and J lost 7 bases; unmatched junction nucleotides: 11. CDR1 is MDHEN and CDR2 is SYDVKM in the germline V gene. The CDR3 is CASSFVRGTGGNNSPLHF. The CDR3 DNA follows: TGTGCCAGCAGTTTTGTGCGTGGGACAGGGGGAAACAATTCACCCCTCCACTTT.

V gene TRBV19 combines with J gene TRBJ1-5; TRBD1 agrees at 7 bases. Germline V gives CDR1 LNHDA, CDR2 SQIVND (reference sequence). The CDR3 length is 17 residues. Losses at the gene ends were 5 bases for V and 3 bases for J; bases not matched to a gene: 13. The CDR3 DNA reads TGTGCCAGTAGTCTTACAGGGGTCGGAGGTGCCAATCAGCCCCAGCATTTT. Translating it yields CASSLTGVGGANQPQHF.

The chain carries TRBV18 and TRBJ2-5; D is possibly TRBD1 (6 bases). Trimming shortened V by 2 bases and J by 3 bases, and 16 bases separated the two germline ends. In germline, CDR1 is KGHSH, CDR2 LQKENI. This CDR3 spans 16 amino acids. CDR3 amino acids: CASSPLGAGAKETQYF. CDR3 in DNA: TGTGCCAGCTCACCATTGGGGGCAGGGGCGAAAGAGACCCAGTACTTC.

The V call is TRBV5-8, the J call TRBJ2-7; 8 bases fit TRBD2. With 0 bases clipped from V and 0 bases from J, the junction kept 5 bases outside the gene matches. The CDR3 is made up of 16 amino acids. The germline gives CDR1 SGHTS, CDR2 YDEGEE. The chain's CDR3 is CASSLGTSGISYEQYF. The DNA of the CDR3 is TGTGCCAGCAGCTTGGGAACTAGCGGAATCTCCTACGAGCAGTACTTC.

This chain connects TRBV28 to TRBJ1-2; a weak D match, TRBD1 (5 bases). The V gene's germline CDR1 is MDHEN and CDR2 SYDVKM. Trimming cost V 4 bases and J 5 bases, with 17 bases left between them. The CDR3 runs to 15 residues. CDR3 sequence: CASSSPSGTIYGYTF. The CDR3 DNA reads TGTGCCAGCAGTTCTCCCTCCGGGACTATTTATGGCTACACCTTC.

J is TRBJ2-7 and V is TRBV6-6; 11 bases agree with TRBD2. The length of the CDR3 is 16 residues. Germline CDR1 MNHNY, CDR2 SVGAGI (reference sequence). V shed 8 bases, J shed 2 bases, and the junction held 11 bases outside the gene matches. In DNA form, the CDR3 reads TGTGCCAGCGGCCCCTTACTAGCGGGAGACCCCTACGAGCAGTACTTC. Amino acid sequence: CASGPLLAGDPYEQYF.

The genes are TRBV5-4 and TRBJ1-2; D remains unclear. The germline V and J ends were trimmed by 4 bases and 0 bases, with 13 bases remaining between them. The CDR3 contains 15 residues. Per germline, CDR1 SGHNT and CDR2 YYREEE (reference sequence). The CDR3 sequence is CASSRPPLANYGYTF. The CDR3 region has the DNA TGTGCCAGCAGCCGCCCACCCCTAGCTAACTATGGCTACACCTTC.

The chain employs TRBV5-8 and TRBJ1-5; possible D gene TRBD1, 5 bases. The germline gives CDR1 SGHTS, CDR2 YDEGEE. Trimming shortened V by 1 base and J by 0 bases, and 8 bases separated the two germline ends. The CDR3 runs to 15 residues. CDR3 residues: CASSLRGDSNQPQHF. CDR3 sequence (DNA): TGTGCCAGCAGCTTGCGGGGGGATAGCAATCAGCCCCAGCATTTT.

This clone has just one count. The V gene is TRBV10-1, the J gene TRBJ2-5; weak D call: TRBD2 (6 bases). Germline values: CDR1 WNHNN, CDR2 SYGVQD (reference sequence). The CDR3 loop spans 13 amino acids. The ends were cut back, 0 bases at V and 9 bases at J, with 11 bases in the middle. The CDR3 DNA sequence: TGCGCCAGCAGTGAGTCACGGGGGTCGCCCCAGTACTTC. Its protein is CASSESRGSPQYF.

The chain is built from TRBV4-2 and TRBJ2-7; 9 positions agree with TRBD2. The CDR3 loop spans 15 amino acids. Germline CDR1 reads LGHNA; CDR2 reads YNFKEQ. The J segment lost 3 bases and the V segment lost 0 bases, leaving 3 bases of the junction unmatched. The CDR3 nucleotides read TGTGCCAGCAGCCAAGAGGGGCGGGAGGGCTACGAGCAGTACTTC. Its protein product is CASSQEGREGYEQYF.

The chain is built from TRBV2 and TRBJ2-7, with D unresolved. In germline, CDR1 is SNHLY, CDR2 FYNNEI. V lost 5 bases, J lost 2 bases, and 10 bases lay in between. The CDR3 runs to 13 residues. CDR3 loop: CASSFEDTYEQYF. For the CDR3, the DNA is TGTGCCAGCAGTTTCGAGGATACCTACGAGCAGTACTTC.

This clone was counted between two and nine times. The chain carries TRBV10-3 and TRBJ1-2; no definite D call. V gave up 8 bases and J gave up 8 bases, with 18 bases separating them. Per the germline V gene, CDR1 is ENHRY and CDR2 is SYGVKD. The CDR3 spans 13 residues. The CDR3 is CAIGRDPAGGYTF. CDR3 DNA sequence: TGTGCCATCGGCCGGGATCCCGCGGGCGGCTACACCTTC.

This rearrangement joins TRBV10-2 to TRBJ2-1, with TRBD2 identical over 12 bases. J was trimmed by 4 bases and V by 7 bases; bases with no gene match: 5. This CDR3 is built from 15 residues. Germline CDR1 and CDR2: WSHSY and SAAADI. The DNA of the CDR3 is TGCGCCAGCAAAAGACTAGCGGGAGATTACAATGAGCAGTTCTTC. This codes for CASKRLAGDYNEQFF.

The rearrangement uses TRBV7-9 and TRBJ2-7; 12 bases match TRBD2. The CDR3 loop spans 14 amino acids. CDR1 and CDR2 (germline): SEHNR, FQNEAQ (reference sequence). V trimming: 4 bases; J trimming: 2 bases; junction bases outside the gene matches: 0. The CDR3 loop is CASSSSGRAYEQYF. DNA of the CDR3: TGTGCCAGCAGCTCTAGCGGGAGGGCCTACGAGCAGTACTTC.